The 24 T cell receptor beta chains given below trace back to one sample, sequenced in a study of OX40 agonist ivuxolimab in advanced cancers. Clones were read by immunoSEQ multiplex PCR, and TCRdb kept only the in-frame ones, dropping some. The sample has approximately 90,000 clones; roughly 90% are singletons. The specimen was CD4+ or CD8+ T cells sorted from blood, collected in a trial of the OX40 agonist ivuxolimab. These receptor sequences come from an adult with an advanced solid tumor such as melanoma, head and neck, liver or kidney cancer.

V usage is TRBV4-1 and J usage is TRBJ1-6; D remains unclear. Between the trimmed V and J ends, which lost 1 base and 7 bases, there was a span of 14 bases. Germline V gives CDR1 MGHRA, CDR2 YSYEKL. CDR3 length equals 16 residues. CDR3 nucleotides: TGCGCCAGCAGCCAAGGAAACCGGTTCCTGAATTCACCCCTCCACTTT. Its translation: CASSQGNRFLNSPLHF.

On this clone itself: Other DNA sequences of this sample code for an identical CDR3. DNA for the CDR3: TGTGCCAGTTCGGACAGACTGAACACTGAAGCTTTCTTT. Translation gives CASSDRLNTEAFF. The chain carries TRBV19 and TRBJ1-1; possibly TRBD1 for D (6 bases). The V end lost 8 bases, the J end lost 0 bases, and 10 bases lay between the germline ends. CDR3 size: 13 residues. In germline, CDR1 is LNHDA, CDR2 SQIVND (reference sequence).

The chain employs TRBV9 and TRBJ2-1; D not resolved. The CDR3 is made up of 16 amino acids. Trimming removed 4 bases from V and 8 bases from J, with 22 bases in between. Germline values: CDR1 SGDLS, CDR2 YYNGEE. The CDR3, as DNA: TGTGCCAGCAGCCCCCGGTCGGCCACGGAAATTGATGAGCAGTTCTTC. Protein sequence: CASSPRSATEIDEQFF.

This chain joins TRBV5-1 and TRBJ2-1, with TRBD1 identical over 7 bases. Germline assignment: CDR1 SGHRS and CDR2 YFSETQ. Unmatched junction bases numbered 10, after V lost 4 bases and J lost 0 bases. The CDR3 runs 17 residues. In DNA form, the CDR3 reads TGCGCCAGCAGCCATCGGCAAGGGACAGTCTCCTACAATGAGCAGTTCTTC. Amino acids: CASSHRQGTVSYNEQFF.

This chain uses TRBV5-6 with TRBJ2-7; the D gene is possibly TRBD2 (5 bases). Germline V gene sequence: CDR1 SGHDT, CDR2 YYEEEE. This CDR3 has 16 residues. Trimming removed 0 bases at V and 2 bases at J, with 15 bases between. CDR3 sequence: CASSLDGPAETYEQYF. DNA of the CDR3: TGTGCCAGCAGCTTGGACGGTCCAGCGGAAACCTACGAGCAGTACTTC.

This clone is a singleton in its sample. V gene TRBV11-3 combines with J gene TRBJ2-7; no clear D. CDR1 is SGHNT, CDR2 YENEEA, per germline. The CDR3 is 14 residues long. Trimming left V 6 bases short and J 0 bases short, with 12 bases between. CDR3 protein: CASRSNPSSYEQYF. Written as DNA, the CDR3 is TGTGCCAGCAGGTCCAACCCGAGCTCCTACGAGCAGTACTTC.

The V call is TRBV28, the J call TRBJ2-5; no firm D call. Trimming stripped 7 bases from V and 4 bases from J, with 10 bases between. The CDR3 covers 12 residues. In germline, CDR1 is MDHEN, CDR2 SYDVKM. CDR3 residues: CASNDVGETQYF. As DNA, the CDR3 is TGTGCCAGCAACGACGTGGGAGAGACCCAGTACTTC.

CDR3 residues: CASGGAGGTYEQYF. In nucleotides, the CDR3 is TGTGCCAGCGGTGGAGCGGGAGGAACCTACGAGCAGTACTTC. The chain joins TRBV2 to TRBJ2-7; 9 nucleotides agree with TRBD2. Unmatched junction bases numbered 7, after V lost 8 bases and J lost 2 bases. The CDR3 has 14 residues. Germline V gene lookup returns CDR1 SNHLY and CDR2 FYNNEI.

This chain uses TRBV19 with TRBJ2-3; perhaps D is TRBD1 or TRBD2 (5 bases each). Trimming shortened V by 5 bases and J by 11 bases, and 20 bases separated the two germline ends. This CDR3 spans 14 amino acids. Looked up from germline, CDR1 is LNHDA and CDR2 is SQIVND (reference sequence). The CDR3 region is CASSPDSGALGQYF. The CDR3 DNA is TGTGCCAGTAGTCCCGACTCCGGGGCATTGGGGCAGTATTTT. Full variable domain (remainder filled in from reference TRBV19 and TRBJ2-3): DGGITQSPKYLFRKEGQNVTLSCEQNLNHDAMYWYRQDPGQGLRLIYYSQIVNDFQKGDIAEGYSVSREKKESFPLTVTSAQKNPTAFYLCASSPDSGALGQYFGPGTRLTVL.

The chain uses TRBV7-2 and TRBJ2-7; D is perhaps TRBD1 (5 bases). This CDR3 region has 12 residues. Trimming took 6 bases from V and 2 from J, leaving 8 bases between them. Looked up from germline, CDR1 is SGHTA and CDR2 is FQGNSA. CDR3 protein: CASSWGAYEQYF. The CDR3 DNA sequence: TGTGCCAGCAGTTGGGGCGCCTACGAGCAGTACTTC.

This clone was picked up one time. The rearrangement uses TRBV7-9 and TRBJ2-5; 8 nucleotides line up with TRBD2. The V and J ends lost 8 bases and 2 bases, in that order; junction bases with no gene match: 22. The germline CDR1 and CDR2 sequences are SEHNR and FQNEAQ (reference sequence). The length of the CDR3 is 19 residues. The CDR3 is CASSGGGPPAAKGQETQYF. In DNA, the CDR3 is TGTGCCAGCTCCGGGGGGGGCCCCCCAGCGGCAAAGGGGCAAGAGACCCAGTACTTC. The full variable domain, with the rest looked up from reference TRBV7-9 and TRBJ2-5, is DTGVSQNPRHKITKRGQNVTFRCDPISEHNRLYWYRQTLGQGPEFLTYFQNEAQLEKSRLLSDRFSAERPKGSFSTLEIQRTEQGDSAMYLCASSGGGPPAAKGQETQYFGPGTRLLVL.

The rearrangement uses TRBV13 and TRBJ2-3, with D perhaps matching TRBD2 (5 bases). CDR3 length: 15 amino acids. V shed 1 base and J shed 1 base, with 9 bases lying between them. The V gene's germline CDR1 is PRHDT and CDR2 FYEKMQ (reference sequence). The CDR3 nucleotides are TGTGCCAGCAGCTTAGCGGGGAAGGGCACAGATACGCAGTATTTT. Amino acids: CASSLAGKGTDTQYF.

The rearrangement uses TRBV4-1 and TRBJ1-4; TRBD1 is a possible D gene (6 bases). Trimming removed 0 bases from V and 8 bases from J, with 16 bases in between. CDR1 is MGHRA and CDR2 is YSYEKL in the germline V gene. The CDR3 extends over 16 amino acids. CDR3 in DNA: TGCGCCAGCAGCCAAGATCGCAATTGGGGGGGCGAAAAACTGTTTTTT. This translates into CASSQDRNWGGEKLFF.

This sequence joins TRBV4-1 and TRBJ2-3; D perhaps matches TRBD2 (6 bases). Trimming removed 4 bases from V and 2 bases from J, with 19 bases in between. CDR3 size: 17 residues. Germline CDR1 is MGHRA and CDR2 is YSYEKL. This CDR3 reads CASSPPGTGGATDTQYF. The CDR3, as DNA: TGCGCCAGCAGCCCTCCCGGGACTGGAGGGGCCACAGATACGCAGTATTTT.

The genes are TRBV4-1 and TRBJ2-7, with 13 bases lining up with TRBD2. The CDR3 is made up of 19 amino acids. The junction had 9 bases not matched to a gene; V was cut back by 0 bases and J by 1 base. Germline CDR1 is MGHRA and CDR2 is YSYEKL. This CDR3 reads CASSQDHRTSGRSSYEQYF. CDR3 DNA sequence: TGCGCCAGCAGCCAAGATCATAGGACTAGCGGGAGATCTTCCTACGAGCAGTACTTC.

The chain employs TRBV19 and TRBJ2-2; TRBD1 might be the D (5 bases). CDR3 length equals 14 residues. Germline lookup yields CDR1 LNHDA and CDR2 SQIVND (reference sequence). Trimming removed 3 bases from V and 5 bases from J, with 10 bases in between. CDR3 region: CASSIREGTGELFF. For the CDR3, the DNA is TGTGCCAGTAGTATCAGGGAAGGAACCGGGGAGCTGTTTTTT.

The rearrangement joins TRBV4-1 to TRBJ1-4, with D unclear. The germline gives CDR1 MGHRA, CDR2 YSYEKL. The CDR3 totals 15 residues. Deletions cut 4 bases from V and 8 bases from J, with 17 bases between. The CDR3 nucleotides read TGCGCCAGCAGCCCACCGGGGTCAGGTAACGAAAAACTGTTTTTT. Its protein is CASSPPGSGNEKLFF.

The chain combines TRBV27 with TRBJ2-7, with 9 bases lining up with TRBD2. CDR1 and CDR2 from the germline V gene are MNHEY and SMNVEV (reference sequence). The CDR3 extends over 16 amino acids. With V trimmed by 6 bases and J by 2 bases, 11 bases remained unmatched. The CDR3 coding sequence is TGTGCCAGCAGCGCCCCAGCGGGAGGACCTACCTACGAGCAGTACTTC. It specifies CASSAPAGGPTYEQYF.

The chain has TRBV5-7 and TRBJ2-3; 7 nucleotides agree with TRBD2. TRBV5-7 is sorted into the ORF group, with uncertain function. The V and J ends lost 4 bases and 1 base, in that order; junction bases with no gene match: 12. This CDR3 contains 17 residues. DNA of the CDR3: TGTGCCAGCAGCCGATCAGTACTAGCGCCTGGCACAGATACGCAGTATTTT. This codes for CASSRSVLAPGTDTQYF.

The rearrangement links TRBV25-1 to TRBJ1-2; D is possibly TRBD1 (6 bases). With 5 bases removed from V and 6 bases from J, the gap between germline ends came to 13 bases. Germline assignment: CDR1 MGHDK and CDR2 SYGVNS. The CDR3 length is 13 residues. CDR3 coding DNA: TGTGCCAGCAGTTCGACCGGACAGAATGGCTACACCTTC. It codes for CASSSTGQNGYTF.

The CDR3 DNA sequence: TGTGCCAGCAGCCTCGGCTGGTCTAGCGGCCAAGAGACCCAGTACTTC. It is translated as CASSLGWSSGQETQYF. The chain carries TRBV7-9 and TRBJ2-5; 7 bases agree with TRBD2. This CDR3 comprises 16 residues. The V gene's germline CDR1 is SEHNR and CDR2 FQNEAQ (reference sequence). The V segment lost 5 bases and the J segment 1 base; nucleotides outside the gene matches: 10.

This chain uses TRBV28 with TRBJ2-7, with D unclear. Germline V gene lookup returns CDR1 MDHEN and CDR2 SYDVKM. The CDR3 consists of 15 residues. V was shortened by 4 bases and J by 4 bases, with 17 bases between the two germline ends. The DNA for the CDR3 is TGTGCCAGCAGTTCAGGTCGGTGGGGTCGTTACGAGCAGTACTTC. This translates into CASSSGRWGRYEQYF.

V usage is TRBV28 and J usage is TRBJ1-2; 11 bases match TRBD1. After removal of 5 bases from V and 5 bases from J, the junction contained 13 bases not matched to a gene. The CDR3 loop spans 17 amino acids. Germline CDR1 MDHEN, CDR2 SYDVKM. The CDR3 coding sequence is TGTGCCAGCAGTCCCACGGACAGGGGGCGACGCTTTTATGGCTACACCTTC. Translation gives CASSPTDRGRRFYGYTF.

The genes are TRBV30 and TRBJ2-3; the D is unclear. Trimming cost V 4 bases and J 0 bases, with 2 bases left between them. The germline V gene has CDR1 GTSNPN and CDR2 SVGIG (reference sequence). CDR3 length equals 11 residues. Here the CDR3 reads CAWTSTDTQYF. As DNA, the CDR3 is TGTGCCTGGACCAGCACAGATACGCAGTATTTT.